The rows below give T cell receptor beta chains drawn from one sample of a study of blood T cell repertoires in COVID-19. Produced via immunoSEQ multiplex PCR; TCRdb's table is partial and in-frame only. Among tens of thousands of clones listed, less than 90% were seen once. The sample comprised peripheral blood. The receptors come from a man in his 60s with active or convalescent COVID-19. CDR3s include the opening cysteine and the closing phenylalanine or tryptophan. The order of the fields is V gene, clone size, J gene, D gene, CDR3 DNA, CDR3 protein. The D gene is left open where the match is weak. Only some rows state a clone size, as once, few, many or a class for expanded clones.

TRBV2	-	TRBJ2-2	TRBD2	TGTGCCAGCAGTTACCGGGCAGCGGGGGCGGGCACCGGGGAGCTGTTTTTT	CASSYRAAGAGTGELFF
TRBV5-1	-	TRBJ1-1	-	TGCGCCAGCAGCTTGGGAACAGGGAACGCGAACACTGAAGCTTTCTTT	CASSLGTGNANTEAFF
TRBV9	-	TRBJ1-5	-	TGTGCCAGCAGCGTAGGAGGGAATGGGAATCAGCCCCAGCATTTT	CASSVGGNGNQPQHF
TRBV11-1	-	TRBJ2-7	TRBD1	TGTGCCAGCAGCTTAGATTCAGGGGGCTTCTACGAGCAGTACTTC	CASSLDSGGFYEQYF
TRBV7-2	-	TRBJ2-1	-	TGTGTCAGCAGCTTAGGGTCTAGCTCCAATGAGCAGTTCTTC	CVSSLGSSSNEQFF
TRBV27	-	TRBJ1-1	-	TGTGCCAGCAGGCCCACCGGGAATCCTACTGAAGCTTTCTTT	CASRPTGNPTEAFF
TRBV4-1	-	TRBJ2-3	TRBD2	TGCGCCAGCAGCCAGACCACTAGCGGGGGGAGCACAGATACGCAGTATTTT	CASSQTTSGGSTDTQYF
TRBV11-2	few	TRBJ1-1	-	TGTGCCAGCAGCTTAGAAGCGGCAGCTATGATGAACACTGAAGCTTTCTTT	CASSLEAAAMMNTEAFF
TRBV11-2	-	TRBJ2-7	TRBD2	TGTGCCAGCAGCCTTCGGGGGGGCCTTACCTTCTACGAGCAGTACTTC	CASSLRGGLTFYEQYF
TRBV3-1/TRBV3-2	few	TRBJ2-5	-	TGTGCCAGCAGCCAAGATTCCACAGGGGAGGACTTC	CASSQDSTGEDF
TRBV30	-	TRBJ2-6	-	TGTGCCTGGGAGGCAGGGCCTTACAACGTCCTGACTTTC	CAWEAGPYNVLTF
TRBV16	-	TRBJ2-7	TRBD1	TGTGCCAGCAGCCAATTGGGACAGGGGGCCACCTACGAGCAGTACTTC	CASSQLGQGATYEQYF
TRBV19	-	TRBJ1-3	TRBD1	TGTGCCAGTAGTGAGGGGACAGGCTCTGGAAACACCATATATTTT	CASSEGTGSGNTIYF
TRBV20-1	-	TRBJ2-3	TRBD2	TGCAGTGCTAGTTCGGCCGGGGGGTTCACAGATACGCAGTATTTT	CSASSAGGFTDTQYF
TRBV5-5	-	TRBJ2-3	TRBD1	TGTGCCAGCAGCCCCCGACAGGGGACCACAGATACGCAGTATTTT	CASSPRQGTTDTQYF
TRBV7-9	once	TRBJ1-3	TRBD1	TGTGCCAGCAGCTTACAGGGGGCTTCTGGAAACACCATATATTTT	CASSLQGASGNTIYF
TRBV5-4	once	TRBJ1-1	TRBD1	TGTGCCAGCAGCTTACGGGACAGGGGGACTGAAGCTTTCTTT	CASSLRDRGTEAFF
TRBV11-2	-	TRBJ1-1	TRBD1	TGTGCCAGCAGCCCCGGGACAGCGAACACTGAAGCTTTCTTT	CASSPGTANTEAFF
TRBV6-5	-	TRBJ1-1	-	TGTGCCAGCAGTTACTCGAGGTGGACTGAAGCTTTCTTT	CASSYSRWTEAFF
TRBV12-1	-	TRBJ2-7	-	TGTGCCAGCAGCTCATTTTTGGCCTCCGGGACAAGTCCCTACGAGCAGTACTTC	CASSSFLASGTSPYEQYF
TRBV18	-	TRBJ2-7	TRBD1	TGTGCCAGCTCACCACCCGGGACAGGGGGTTCCTACGAGCAGTACTTC	CASSPPGTGGSYEQYF
TRBV6-5	-	TRBJ2-1	TRBD2	TGTGCCAGCAGTTACTCTGGGACTAGCAATGAGCAGTTCTTC	CASSYSGTSNEQFF
TRBV27	few	TRBJ1-5	-	TGTGCCAGCAGTTCACAGGGAGTAAGGAGCAATCAGCCCCAGCATTTT	CASSSQGVRSNQPQHF
TRBV12-3/TRBV12-4	once	TRBJ1-1	TRBD1	TGTGCCAGCAGTTTCGGACAGGGGCCACCCGGGATCTTT	CASSFGQGPPGIF
TRBV27	-	TRBJ2-3	TRBD2	TGTGCCAGCAGTTTTAGCGGGGGGACAGATACGCAGTATTTT	CASSFSGGTDTQYF
TRBV19	-	TRBJ1-1	TRBD1	TGTGCCACCAGTTCCGGGACAGCACTTGAAGCTTTCTTT	CATSSGTALEAFF
TRBV7-2	-	TRBJ1-6	-	TGTGCCAGCAGCTTGAGAGAGGGCCATAATTCACCCCTCCACTTT	CASSLREGHNSPLHF
TRBV5-1	-	TRBJ2-5	TRBD2	TGCGCCAGCAGCTTGGTGCCTAGCGGGGGGGCCTATCAAGAGACCCAGTACTTC	CASSLVPSGGAYQETQYF
TRBV3-1/TRBV3-2	-	TRBJ1-1	-	TGTGCCAGCAGCCAAGATCAATACAGGAACACTGAAGCTTTCTTT	CASSQDQYRNTEAFF
TRBV7-2	-	TRBJ1-1	-	TGTGCCAGCAGCTTATCACGACTTGAAGCTTTCTTT	CASSLSRLEAFF
TRBV19	once	TRBJ2-5	-	TGTGCCAGTAGTATTTCCTATGGAGGGGTCGGGGAGACCCAGTACTTC	CASSISYGGVGETQYF
TRBV7-2	-	TRBJ1-2	-	TGTGCCAGCAGCCCACGCGGACAGCAATTCTATGGCTACACCTTC	CASSPRGQQFYGYTF
TRBV27	once	TRBJ1-2	-	TGTGCCAGCAGTTTCCTTGGCTACTATGGCTACACCTTC	CASSFLGYYGYTF
TRBV12-3/TRBV12-4	-	TRBJ2-1	-	TGTGCCAGCAGTTTAAATTGGGGCGATGAGCAGTTCTTC	CASSLNWGDEQFF
TRBV21-1	-	TRBJ2-5	-	TGTGCCAGCGGTGGCATGGAGCGGGGGGGCCCAGAGACCCAGTACTTC	CASGGMERGGPETQYF
TRBV28	once	TRBJ1-1	-	TGTGCCAGCAGTTTCGGGGGTGGCACTGAAGCTTTCTTT	CASSFGGGTEAFF
TRBV6-1	-	TRBJ2-3	TRBD2	TGTGCCAGCAGTGGAACTAGCGGGGGGGCCTGGACAGATACGCAGTATTTT	CASSGTSGGAWTDTQYF
TRBV29-1	-	TRBJ2-7	TRBD1	TGCAACGTTGTCGACAGGGGGACGAGCTCCTACGAGCAGTACTTC	CNVVDRGTSSYEQYF
TRBV24-1	few	TRBJ1-3	-	TGTGCCACCAGTGATCCGACAGACTCTGGAAACACCATATATTTT	CATSDPTDSGNTIYF
TRBV6-6	-	TRBJ1-5	-	TGTGCCAGCAGTTCCCCAGGGTTGGATCAGCCCCAGCATTTT	CASSSPGLDQPQHF
TRBV5-6	once	TRBJ1-1	-	TGTGCCAGCAGCTTGGGGGGCAGGGGAGACGCTTTCTTT	CASSLGGRGDAFF
TRBV5-4	-	TRBJ1-2	-	TGTGCCAGCAGCCTTTTAGACAGCTCTCCCTATGGCTACACCTTC	CASSLLDSSPYGYTF
TRBV20-1	-	TRBJ1-1	TRBD1	TGCAGTGCTAGTAAGACAGGGGTTGAAGCTTTCTTT	CSASKTGVEAFF
TRBV12-3/TRBV12-4	-	TRBJ1-2	-	TGTGCCAGCAGTTTAGAAGGGGGCTATGGCTACACCTTC	CASSLEGGYGYTF
TRBV27	-	TRBJ2-2	-	TGTGCCAGCAGTTTATGGGGGCCGAACACCGGGGAGCTGTTTTTT	CASSLWGPNTGELFF
TRBV24-1	-	TRBJ1-2	-	TGTGCCCCCTATATCTACCGCCCACCTTATGGCTACACCTTC	CAPYIYRPPYGYTF
TRBV6-5	few	TRBJ1-3	TRBD1	TGTGCCAGCAGTTCGCCGGGGACAGCAGGAAACACCATATATTTT	CASSSPGTAGNTIYF
TRBV11-2	-	TRBJ2-5	TRBD2	TGTGCCAGCAGCCCAGATCGCGGACTAGCGGGGGCAGAGACCCAGTACTTC	CASSPDRGLAGAETQYF
TRBV19	-	TRBJ2-1	TRBD1	TGTGCCAGTAGTATGCCCGTGGGACAGCGGTACAATGAGCAGTTCTTC	CASSMPVGQRYNEQFF
TRBV10-3	-	TRBJ1-1	-	TGTGCCATCAGGAATACAGAGAACACTGAAGCTTTCTTT	CAIRNTENTEAFF